The 8 T cell receptor beta chains below all came from one sample that was sequenced in a study of shared clonotypes between healthy human individuals. Only in-frame clones appear in the TCRdb table, and some are missing; sequencing was by immunoSEQ multiplex PCR. The profile shows about 2,100,000 clones, 90% to 95% of them singletons. Positively selected for CCR7, the CD45RO-negative cells used as naive CD8 cells excluded terminally differentiated effector memory CD45RA+ cells. The specimen was naive CD8+ T cells from PBMCs. Receptors were obtained from a young man in good health. Some clones in this sample may be carry-over from other donors' samples.

The chain recombines TRBV7-9 with TRBJ1-1; D call uncertain. The V end was cut by 5 bases, the J end by 1 base, with 11 bases between. This CDR3 has 14 amino acids. Germline CDR1 reads SEHNR; CDR2 reads FQNEAQ (reference sequence). The chain's CDR3 is CASSQPYRNTEAFF. The CDR3 DNA is TGTGCCAGCAGCCAACCCTACAGGAACACTGAAGCTTTCTTT.

In its sample, this clone was seen once. This rearrangement joins TRBV7-8 to TRBJ2-5, with 8 nucleotides matching TRBD1. Trimming at V came to 5 bases and at J to 5 bases, leaving 7 bases not matched to a gene. The CDR3 covers 14 residues. Germline CDR1 SGHVS, CDR2 FQNEAQ. The CDR3 DNA reads TGTGCCAGCAGCCCACTGGACAGGGATGAGACCCAGTACTTC. Translating it yields CASSPLDRDETQYF.

V is TRBV7-9 and J is TRBJ1-1; D ambiguous. V was pared by 5 bases and J by 1 base, with 8 bases between. The CDR3 has 13 residues. Germline assignment: CDR1 SEHNR and CDR2 FQNEAQ (reference sequence). CDR3 nucleotide sequence: TGTGCCAGCAGCGAAACCGGGAACACTGAAGCTTTCTTT. Its protein product is CASSETGNTEAFF.

The count of this clone is one. This chain connects TRBV10-2 to TRBJ2-5, with D perhaps being TRBD1 or TRBD2 (5 bases each). Looked up from germline, CDR1 is WSHSY and CDR2 is SAAADI. CDR3 length: 16 residues. Trimming left V 7 bases short and J 1 base short, with 19 bases between. The DNA for the CDR3 is TGCGCCAGCACCAACCCATCAACGGGGACCCAAGAGACCCAGTACTTC. Protein product: CASTNPSTGTQETQYF.

The rearrangement uses TRBV2 and TRBJ2-7; a weak D match, TRBD1 (5 bases). Germline CDR1 SNHLY, CDR2 FYNNEI. The CDR3 totals 14 residues. Trimming removed 4 bases at V and 2 bases at J, with 12 bases between. The CDR3 coding sequence is TGTGCCAGCAGTGCTACCACAGGAACCTACGAGCAGTACTTC. This gives the protein CASSATTGTYEQYF.

The count of this clone is one. The V call is TRBV27, the J call TRBJ2-7; 7 positions agree with TRBD1. The CDR3 runs to 15 residues. Trimming cost V 6 bases and J 0 bases; bases outside gene matches: 8. Per the germline V gene, CDR1 is MNHEY and CDR2 is SMNVEV (reference sequence). This chain's CDR3 is CASRVGTASSYEQYF. CDR3 nucleotides: TGTGCCAGCAGGGTCGGGACAGCGAGCTCCTACGAGCAGTACTTC.

The V and J genes are TRBV27 and TRBJ2-3, with TRBD2 matching over 8 bases. V trimming: 3 bases; J trimming: 5 bases; junction bases outside the gene matches: 7. Germline-derived CDR1 and CDR2 are MNHEY and SMNVEV (reference sequence). The CDR3 runs to 15 residues. The CDR3 loop reads CASSFIGGVGDTQYF. CDR3 DNA: TGTGCCAGCAGTTTTATCGGGGGGGTGGGAGATACGCAGTATTTT.

The chain combines TRBV11-2 with TRBJ2-1; 7 bases are shared with TRBD2. V trimming: 5 bases; J trimming: 4 bases; junction bases outside the gene matches: 11. Germline V CDR1 and CDR2: SGHAT, FQNNGV. This CDR3 spans 16 amino acids. The CDR3 loop reads CASSTKVGLQYNEQFF. CDR3 nucleotides: TGTGCCAGCAGCACGAAAGTGGGACTACAATACAATGAGCAGTTCTTC.